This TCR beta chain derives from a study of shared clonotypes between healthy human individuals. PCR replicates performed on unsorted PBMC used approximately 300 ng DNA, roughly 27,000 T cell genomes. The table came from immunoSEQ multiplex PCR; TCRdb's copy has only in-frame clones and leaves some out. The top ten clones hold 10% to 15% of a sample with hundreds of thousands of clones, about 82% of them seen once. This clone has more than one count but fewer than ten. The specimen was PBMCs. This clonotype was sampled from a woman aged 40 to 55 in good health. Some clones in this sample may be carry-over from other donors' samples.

The CDR3: CASSLTSGKTDTQYF. CDR3 DNA sequence: TGTGCCAGCTCACTAACTAGCGGGAAGACAGATACGCAGTATTTT. V is TRBV18 and J is TRBJ2-3; 10 positions match TRBD2. The CDR3 loop spans 15 amino acids. With 4 bases clipped from V and 3 bases from J, the junction kept 4 bases outside the gene matches. Germline CDR1 KGHSH, CDR2 LQKENI.